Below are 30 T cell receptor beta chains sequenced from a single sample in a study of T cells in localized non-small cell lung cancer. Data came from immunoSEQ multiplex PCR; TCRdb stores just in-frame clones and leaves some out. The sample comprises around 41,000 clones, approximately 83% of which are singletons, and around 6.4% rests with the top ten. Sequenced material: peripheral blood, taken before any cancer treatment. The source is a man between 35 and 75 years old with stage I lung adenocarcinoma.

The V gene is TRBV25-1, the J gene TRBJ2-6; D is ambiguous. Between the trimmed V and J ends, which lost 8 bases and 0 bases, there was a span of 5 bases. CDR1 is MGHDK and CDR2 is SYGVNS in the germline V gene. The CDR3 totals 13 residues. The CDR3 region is CASHSSGANVLTF. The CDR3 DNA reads TGTGCCAGCCACAGCTCTGGGGCCAACGTCCTGACTTTC.

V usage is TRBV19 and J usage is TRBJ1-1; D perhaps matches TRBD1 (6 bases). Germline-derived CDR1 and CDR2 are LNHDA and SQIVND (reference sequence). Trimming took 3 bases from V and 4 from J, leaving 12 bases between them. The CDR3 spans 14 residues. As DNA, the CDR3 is TGTGCCAGTAGTATGAGGGGGAGTGGCACTGAAGCTTTCTTT. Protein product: CASSMRGSGTEAFF.

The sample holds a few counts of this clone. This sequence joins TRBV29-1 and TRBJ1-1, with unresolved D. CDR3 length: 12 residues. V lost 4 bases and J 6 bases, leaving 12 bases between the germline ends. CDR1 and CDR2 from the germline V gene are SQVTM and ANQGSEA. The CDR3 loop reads CSVGSGSAEAFF. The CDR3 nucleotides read TGCAGCGTTGGGTCGGGGTCCGCTGAAGCTTTCTTT.

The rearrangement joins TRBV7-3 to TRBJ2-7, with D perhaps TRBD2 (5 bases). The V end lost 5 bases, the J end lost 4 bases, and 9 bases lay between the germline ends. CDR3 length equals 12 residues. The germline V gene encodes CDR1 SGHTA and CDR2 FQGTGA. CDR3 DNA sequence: TGTGCCAGCAGCCTTACGGGGTACGAGCAGTACTTC. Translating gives CASSLTGYEQYF.

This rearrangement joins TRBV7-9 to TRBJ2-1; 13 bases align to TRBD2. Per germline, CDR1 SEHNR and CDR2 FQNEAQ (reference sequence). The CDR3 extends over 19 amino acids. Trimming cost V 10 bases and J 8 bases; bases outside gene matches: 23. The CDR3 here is CATQGRTSGSGARGDEQFF. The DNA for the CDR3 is TGTGCCACCCAAGGTCGGACTAGCGGGAGTGGGGCCCGCGGCGATGAGCAGTTCTTC.

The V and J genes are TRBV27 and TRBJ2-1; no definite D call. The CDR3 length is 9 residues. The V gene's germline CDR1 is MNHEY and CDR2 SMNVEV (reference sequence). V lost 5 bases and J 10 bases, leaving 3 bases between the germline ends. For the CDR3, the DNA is TGTGCCAGCAGTGGCGAGCAGTTCTTC. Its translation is CASSGEQFF.

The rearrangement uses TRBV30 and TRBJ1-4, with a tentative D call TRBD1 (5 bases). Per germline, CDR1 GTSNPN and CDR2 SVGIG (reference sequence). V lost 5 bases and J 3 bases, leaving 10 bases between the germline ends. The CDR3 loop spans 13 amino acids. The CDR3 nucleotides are TGTGCCTGGGGCGGGACCTCTAATGAAAAACTGTTTTTT. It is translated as CAWGGTSNEKLFF.

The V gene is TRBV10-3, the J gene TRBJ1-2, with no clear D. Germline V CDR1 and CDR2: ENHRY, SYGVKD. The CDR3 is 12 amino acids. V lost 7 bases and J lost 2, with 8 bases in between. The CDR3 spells CAITSGNYGYTF. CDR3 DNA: TGTGCCATCACGTCCGGGAACTATGGCTACACCTTC.

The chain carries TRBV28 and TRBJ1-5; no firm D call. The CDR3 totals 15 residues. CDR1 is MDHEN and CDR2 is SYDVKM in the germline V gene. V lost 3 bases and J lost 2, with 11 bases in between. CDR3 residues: CASSFIQEGNQPQHF. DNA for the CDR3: TGTGCCAGCAGTTTTATCCAGGAGGGCAATCAGCCCCAGCATTTT. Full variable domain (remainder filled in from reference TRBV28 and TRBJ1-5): DVKVTQSSRYLVKRTGEKVFLECVQDMDHENMFWYRQDPGLGLRLIYFSYDVKMKEKGDIPEGYSVSREKKERFSLILESASTNQTSMYLCASSFIQEGNQPQHFGDGTRLSIL.

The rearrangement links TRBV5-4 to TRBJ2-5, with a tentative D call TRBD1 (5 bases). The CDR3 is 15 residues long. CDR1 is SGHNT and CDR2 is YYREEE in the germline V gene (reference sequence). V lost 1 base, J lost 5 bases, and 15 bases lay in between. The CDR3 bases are TGTGCCAGCAGCTTGCCCGACAGCTCGAGGGAGACCCAGTACTTC. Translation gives CASSLPDSSRETQYF.

The CDR3 loop reads CASSVEEANEQYF. In DNA, the CDR3 is TGTGCCAGCAGTGTCGAGGAGGCCAACGAGCAGTACTTC. The chain carries TRBV2 and TRBJ2-7, with D possibly being TRBD2 (5 bases). The CDR3 runs 13 residues. V lost 4 bases and J 5 bases, leaving 12 bases between the germline ends. The germline gives CDR1 SNHLY, CDR2 FYNNEI.

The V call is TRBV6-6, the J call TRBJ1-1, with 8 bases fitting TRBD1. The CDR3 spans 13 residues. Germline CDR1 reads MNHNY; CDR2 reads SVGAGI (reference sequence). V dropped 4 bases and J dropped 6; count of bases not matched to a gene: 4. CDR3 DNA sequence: TGTGCCAGCAGTTCCGGACAGGGCGCTGAAGCTTTCTTT. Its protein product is CASSSGQGAEAFF.

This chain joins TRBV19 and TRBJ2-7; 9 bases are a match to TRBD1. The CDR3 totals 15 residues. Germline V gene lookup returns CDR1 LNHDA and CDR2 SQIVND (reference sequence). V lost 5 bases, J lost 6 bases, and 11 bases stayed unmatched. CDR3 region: CASSAWQGQGGEQYF. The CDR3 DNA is TGTGCCAGTAGTGCCTGGCAGGGACAGGGAGGCGAGCAGTACTTC. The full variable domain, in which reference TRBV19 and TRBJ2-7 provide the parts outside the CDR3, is DGGITQSPKYLFRKEGQNVTLSCEQNLNHDAMYWYRQDPGQGLRLIYYSQIVNDFQKGDIAEGYSVSREKKESFPLTVTSAQKNPTAFYLCASSAWQGQGGEQYFGPGTRLTVT.

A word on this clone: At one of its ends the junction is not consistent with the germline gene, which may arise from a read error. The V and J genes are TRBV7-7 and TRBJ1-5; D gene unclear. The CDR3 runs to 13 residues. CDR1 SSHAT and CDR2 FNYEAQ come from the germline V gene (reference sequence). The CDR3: CASSLGTDQPQHF. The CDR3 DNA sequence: TGTGCTAGCAGCTTAGGTACCGATCAGCCCCAGCATTTT.

The CDR3 DNA is TGCAGCGCTCGAACACCGTTGGGGACTGAAGCTTTCTTT. This translates into CSARTPLGTEAFF. The rearrangement joins TRBV29-1 to TRBJ1-1; D gene uncertain. Germline-derived CDR1 and CDR2 are SQVTM and ANQGSEA. The CDR3 spans 13 residues. V was clipped by 7 bases and J by 5 bases, with 17 bases between them.

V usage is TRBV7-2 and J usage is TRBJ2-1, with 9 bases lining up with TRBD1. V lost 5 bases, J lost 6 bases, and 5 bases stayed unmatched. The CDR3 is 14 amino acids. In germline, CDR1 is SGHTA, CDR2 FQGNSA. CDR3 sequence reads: CASSRDRAGNEQFF. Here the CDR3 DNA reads TGTGCCAGCAGCCGGGACAGGGCTGGCAATGAGCAGTTCTTC.

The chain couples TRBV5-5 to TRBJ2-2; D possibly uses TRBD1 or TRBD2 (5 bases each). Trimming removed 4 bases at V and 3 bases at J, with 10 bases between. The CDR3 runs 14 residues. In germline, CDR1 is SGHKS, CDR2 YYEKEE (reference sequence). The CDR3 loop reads CASSRDLYTGELFF. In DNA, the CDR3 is TGTGCCAGCAGCCGGGACCTATACACCGGGGAGCTGTTTTTT.

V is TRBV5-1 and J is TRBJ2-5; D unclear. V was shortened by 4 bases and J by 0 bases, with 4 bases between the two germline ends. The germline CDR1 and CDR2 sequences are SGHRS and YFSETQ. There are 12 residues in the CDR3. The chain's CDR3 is CASSPYQETQYF. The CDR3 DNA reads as TGCGCCAGCAGCCCGTACCAAGAGACCCAGTACTTC.

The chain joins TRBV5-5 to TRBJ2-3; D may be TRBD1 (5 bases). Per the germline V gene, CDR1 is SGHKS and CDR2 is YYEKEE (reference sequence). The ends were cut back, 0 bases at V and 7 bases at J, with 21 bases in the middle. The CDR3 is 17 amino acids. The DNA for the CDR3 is TGTGCCAGCAGCTTGGGAGGATACAGGTGGGCTCCACATACGCAGTATTTT. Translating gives CASSLGGYRWAPHTQYF.

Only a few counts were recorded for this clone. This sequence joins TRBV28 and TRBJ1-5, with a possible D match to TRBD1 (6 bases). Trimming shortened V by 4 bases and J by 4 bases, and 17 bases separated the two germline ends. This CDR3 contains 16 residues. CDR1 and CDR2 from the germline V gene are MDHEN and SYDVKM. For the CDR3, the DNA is TGTGCCAGCAGTTCCTTAACAGGGTCCGGGAATCAGCCCCAGCATTTT. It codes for CASSSLTGSGNQPQHF.

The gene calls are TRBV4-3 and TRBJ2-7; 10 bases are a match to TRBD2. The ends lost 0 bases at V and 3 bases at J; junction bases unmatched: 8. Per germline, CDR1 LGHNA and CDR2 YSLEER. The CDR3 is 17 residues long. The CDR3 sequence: CASSQDRQAGGYYEQYF. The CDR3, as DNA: TGCGCCAGCAGCCAAGATCGGCAAGCGGGAGGGTACTACGAGCAGTACTTC.

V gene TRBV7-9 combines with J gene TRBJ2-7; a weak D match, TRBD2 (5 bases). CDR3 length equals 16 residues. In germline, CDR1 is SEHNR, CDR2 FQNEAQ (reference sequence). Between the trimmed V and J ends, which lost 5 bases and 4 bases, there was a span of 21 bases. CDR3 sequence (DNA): TGTGCCAGCAGCCCGACGACGTCCCTAGCTTTGTACGAGCAGTACTTC. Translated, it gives CASSPTTSLALYEQYF.

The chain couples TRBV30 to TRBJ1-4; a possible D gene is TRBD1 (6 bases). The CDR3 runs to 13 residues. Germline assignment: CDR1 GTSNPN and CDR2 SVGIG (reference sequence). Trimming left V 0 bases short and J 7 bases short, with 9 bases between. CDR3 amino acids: CAWSVAGAEKLFF. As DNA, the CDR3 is TGTGCCTGGAGTGTAGCAGGGGCTGAAAAACTGTTTTTT.

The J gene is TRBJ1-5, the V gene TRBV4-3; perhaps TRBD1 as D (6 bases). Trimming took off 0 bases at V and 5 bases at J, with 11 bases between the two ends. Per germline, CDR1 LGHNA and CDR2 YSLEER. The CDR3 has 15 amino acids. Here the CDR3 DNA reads TGCGCCAGCAGCCAAGATAGGACAGCTTATCAGCCCCAGCATTTT. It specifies CASSQDRTAYQPQHF.

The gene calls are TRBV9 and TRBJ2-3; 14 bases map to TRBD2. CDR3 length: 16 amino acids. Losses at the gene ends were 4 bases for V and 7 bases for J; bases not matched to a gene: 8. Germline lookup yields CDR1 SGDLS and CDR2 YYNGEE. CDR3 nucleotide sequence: TGTGCCAGCAGCTTCCCCGGGACTAGCGGGAGAAATACGCAGTATTTT. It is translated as CASSFPGTSGRNTQYF.

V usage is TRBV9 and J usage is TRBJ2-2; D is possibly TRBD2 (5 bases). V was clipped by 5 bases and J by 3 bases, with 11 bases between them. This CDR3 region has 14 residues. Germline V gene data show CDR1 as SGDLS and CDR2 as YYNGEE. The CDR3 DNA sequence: TGTGCCAGCAGGAGCCCCGGGGACACCGGGGAGCTGTTTTTT. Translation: CASRSPGDTGELFF. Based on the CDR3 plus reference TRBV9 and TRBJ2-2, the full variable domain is DSGVTQTPKHLITATGQRVTLRCSPRSGDLSVYWYQQSLDQGLQFLIQYYNGEERAKGNILERFSAQQFPDLHSELNLSSLELGDSALYFCASRSPGDTGELFFGEGSRLTVL.

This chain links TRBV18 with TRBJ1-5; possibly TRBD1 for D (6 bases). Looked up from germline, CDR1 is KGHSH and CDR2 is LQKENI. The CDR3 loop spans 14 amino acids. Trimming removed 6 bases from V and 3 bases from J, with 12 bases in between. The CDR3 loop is CASSLGQHNQPQHF. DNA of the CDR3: TGTGCCAGCTCTCTAGGACAGCACAATCAGCCCCAGCATTTT.

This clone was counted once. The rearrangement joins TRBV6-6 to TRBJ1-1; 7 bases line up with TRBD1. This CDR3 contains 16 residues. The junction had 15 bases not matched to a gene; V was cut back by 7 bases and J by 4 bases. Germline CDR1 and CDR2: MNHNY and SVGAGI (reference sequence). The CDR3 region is CASNPTGGQTPTEAFF. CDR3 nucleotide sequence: TGTGCCAGCAACCCTACTGGGGGACAGACACCCACTGAAGCTTTCTTT.

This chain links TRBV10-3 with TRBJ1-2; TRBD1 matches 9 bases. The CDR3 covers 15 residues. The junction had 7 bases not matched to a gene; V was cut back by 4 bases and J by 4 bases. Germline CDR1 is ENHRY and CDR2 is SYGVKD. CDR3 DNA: TGTGCCATCAGTGTCGCCATGGACAGGGGCTATGGCTACACCTTC. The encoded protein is CAISVAMDRGYGYTF.

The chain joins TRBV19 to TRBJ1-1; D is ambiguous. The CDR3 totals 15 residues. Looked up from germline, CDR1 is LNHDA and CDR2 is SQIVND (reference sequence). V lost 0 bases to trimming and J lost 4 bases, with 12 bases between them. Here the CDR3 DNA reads TGTGCCAGTAGTATAGATTGGGCAGGAGGCACTGAAGCTTTCTTT. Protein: CASSIDWAGGTEAFF.